This T cell receptor (beta chain) was identified during a study of T-cell reconstitution after alpha-beta-depleted transplantation in children. The CDR3 extends over 15 amino acids. The V gene end was trimmed by 7 bases and the J gene end by 0 bases; junction bases not matched to a gene: 5. Molecular barcoding with unique molecular identifiers was used for the TCRbeta library. TCRdb ran MiXCR on the PCR reads and lists one entry per CDR3 protein. The table records approximately 340,000 distinct CDR3 sequences, under 13% of them present only once. This clonotype was detected only a few times. The V and J genes are TRBV12-3 or TRBV12-4 and TRBJ2-4, with TRBD1 identical over 8 bases. The receptor's source is a human donor who donated a stem cell graft to a child with acute lymphoblastic leukemia. This sample comprised PBMCs from the stem cell graft donor, obtained from the stem cell graft. For the CDR3, the DNA is TGTGCCAGCACTCGACAGGGGTTAGCCAAAAACATTCAGTACTTC. Protein sequence: CASTRQGLAKNIQYF.